A selection of T cell receptor beta chains follows, all from one sample in a study of cytomegalovirus exposure and HLA in healthy donors. Using immunoSEQ multiplex PCR, the repertoire was profiled, and TCRdb retains in-frame clones only, with some absent. This table has 95,000 to 150,000 clones, around 81% appearing once. The specimen sequenced was PBMCs. The source is a woman aged 40 to 50 in good health and CMV-seronegative. CDR3s include the opening cysteine and the closing phenylalanine or tryptophan. D genes are given only for firm matches. Rows may omit the clone size; those that give it use once, few, many or a size class.

d_call,clone_size,j_call,v_call,cdr3_length,cdr3_aa,cdr3_nt
TRBD1,-,TRBJ1-1,TRBV18,11,CASSKDRAAFF,TGTGCCAGCTCAAAAGACAGGGCAGCTTTCTTT
-,few,TRBJ1-5,TRBV28,12,CASSPQGQPQHF,TGTGCCAGCAGTCCCCAGGGGCAGCCCCAGCATTTT
TRBD1,-,TRBJ2-1,TRBV4-1,15,CASSPTGGYYNEQFF,TGCGCCAGCAGCCCCACAGGGGGATACTACAATGAGCAGTTCTTC
TRBD2,-,TRBJ2-6,TRBV9,14,CASSVGIGGDVLTF,TGTGCCAGCAGCGTAGGCATTGGGGGGGACGTCCTGACTTTC
-,-,TRBJ2-2,TRBV19,15,CASSKGTGNTGELFF,TGTGCCAGTAGTAAGGGGACTGGGAACACCGGGGAGCTGTTTTTT
-,-,TRBJ1-5,TRBV7-9,14,CASSAWESNQPQHF,TGTGCCAGCAGCGCGTGGGAGTCAAATCAGCCCCAGCATTTT
-,-,TRBJ2-7,TRBV5-4,14,CASSLGTDLVEQYF,TGTGCCAGCAGCTTGGGGACAGACCTAGTTGAGCAGTACTTC
-,-,TRBJ1-5,TRBV12-5,16,CASGPTQDYSNQPQHF,TGTGCTAGTGGGCCTACACAGGACTATAGCAATCAGCCCCAGCATTTT
-,few,TRBJ2-6,TRBV7-3,15,CASSPGFSGANVLTF,TGTGCCAGCAGCCCCGGTTTCTCTGGGGCCAACGTCCTGACTTTC
TRBD1,few,TRBJ2-3,TRBV6-6,16,CASSRDSRIPTDTQYF,TGTGCCAGCAGTCGGGACAGCCGAATTCCCACAGATACGCAGTATTTT
TRBD2,-,TRBJ2-3,TRBV6-6,15,CASSYGQGGTDTQYF,TGTGCCAGCAGTTACGGGCAGGGAGGGACAGATACGCAGTATTTT
TRBD2,-,TRBJ2-1,TRBV7-3,15,CASSLDTSEYNEQFF,TGTGCCAGCAGCTTAGACACTAGCGAGTACAATGAGCAGTTCTTC
TRBD1,-,TRBJ1-5,TRBV7-9,16,CASSLAGTGGNQPQHF,TGTGCCAGCAGCTTAGCCGGGACAGGGGGGAATCAGCCCCAGCATTTT
TRBD2,-,TRBJ2-1,TRBV5-1,15,CASSLLAGSYNEQFF,TGCGCCAGCAGCTTACTAGCGGGGAGCTACAATGAGCAGTTCTTC
-,-,TRBJ2-3,TRBV7-3,14,CASSLSLKTDTQYF,TGTGCCAGCAGCTTAAGCCTAAAGACAGATACGCAGTATTTT
-,-,TRBJ2-7,TRBV15,14,CATSRDFSSYEQYF,TGTGCCACCAGCAGAGATTTTTCCAGCTACGAGCAGTACTTC
TRBD1,-,TRBJ2-7,TRBV4-1,16,CASSPEGQGSSNEQYF,TGCGCCAGCAGCCCGGAAGGACAGGGGAGTTCAAACGAGCAGTACTTC
TRBD1,-,TRBJ1-1,TRBV7-9,18,CSSSLETGISAMNTEAFF,TGTTCCAGCAGCTTAGAGACAGGGATCTCGGCCATGAACACTGAAGCTTTCTTT
-,-,TRBJ2-5,TRBV4-1,11,CASSLADRQYF,TGCGCCAGCAGCCTAGCGGACAGGCAGTACTTC
-,once,TRBJ2-7,TRBV11-2,15,CASSLTGRHSYEQYF,TGTGCCAGCAGCTTAACTGGCAGGCACTCCTACGAGCAGTACTTC
TRBD1,-,TRBJ1-1,TRBV7-9,14,CSSSRRQGLSEAFF,TGTTCCAGCAGCCGTCGACAGGGGTTATCTGAAGCTTTCTTT
-,-,TRBJ2-1,TRBV2,17,CASSEGGGAVVYNEQFF,TGTGCCAGCAGTGAGGGGGGGGGCGCGGTTGTCTACAATGAGCAGTTCTTC
TRBD1,-,TRBJ1-1,TRBV7-3,16,CASSPTGTGDLSQTFF,TGTGCCAGCAGCCCCACCGGGACAGGGGATTTGTCTCAAACTTTCTTT
-,-,TRBJ1-2,TRBV29-1,12,CSVEPTVYGYTF,TGCAGCGTTGAGCCGACAGTCTATGGCTACACCTTC
-,-,TRBJ2-2,TRBV7-3,12,CASSFGGGELFF,TGTGCCAGCAGCTTTGGCGGCGGGGAGCTGTTTTTT
-,-,TRBJ2-7,TRBV7-2,12,CASSFGIGEQYF,TGTGCCAGCAGCTTCGGGATAGGCGAGCAGTACTTC
-,-,TRBJ1-1,TRBV19,15,CASSKLQGGSTEAFF,TGTGCCAGTAGTAAACTCCAGGGAGGCAGCACTGAAGCTTTCTTT
TRBD1,-,TRBJ2-7,TRBV6-5,12,CASSRDSDEQYF,TGTGCCAGCAGCAGGGACAGCGACGAGCAGTACTTC
-,-,TRBJ2-1,TRBV27,13,CASSFQAPNEQFF,TGTGCCAGCAGTTTTCAGGCCCCCAATGAGCAGTTCTTC
TRBD2,-,TRBJ2-3,TRBV19,14,CASSGLAATDTQYF,TGTGCCAGTAGTGGACTAGCGGCCACAGATACGCAGTATTTT
TRBD1,-,TRBJ2-5,TRBV18,15,CASSPGQWGEETQYF,TGTGCCAGCTCCCCGGGACAGTGGGGCGAAGAGACCCAGTACTTC
TRBD1,-,TRBJ1-4,TRBV19,14,CASSSLTGDEKLFF,TGTGCCAGTAGTAGCTTGACAGGGGATGAAAAACTGTTTTTT
-,few,TRBJ1-1,TRBV5-4,13,CASSFDSNTEAFF,TGTGCCAGCAGCTTTGACAGTAACACTGAAGCTTTCTTT
-,-,TRBJ2-3,TRBV15,14,CATSRFETGDTQYF,TGTGCCACCAGCAGATTCGAGACCGGGGATACGCAGTATTTT
TRBD2,-,TRBJ2-3,TRBV5-1,16,CASSLGASGMVDTQYF,TGCGCCAGCAGCCTCGGGGCTAGCGGGATGGTGGATACGCAGTATTTT
-,-,TRBJ2-7,TRBV7-9,13,CASSSRDNYEQYF,TGTGCCAGCAGCTCACGGGACAACTACGAGCAGTACTTC
TRBD1,-,TRBJ2-3,TRBV15,15,CATSRRTGGTDTQYF,TGTGCCACCAGCCGAAGGACAGGGGGCACAGATACGCAGTATTTT
-,-,TRBJ2-1,TRBV7-9,15,CASSLAPQADNEQFF,TGTGCCAGCAGCTTAGCTCCCCAGGCTGACAATGAGCAGTTCTTC
TRBD2,-,TRBJ2-1,TRBV7-2,18,CASSLDILGRGGTGEQFF,TGTGCCAGCAGCTTAGATATTCTAGGACGGGGGGGGACTGGGGAGCAGTTCTTC
TRBD1,-,TRBJ1-5,TRBV2,15,CASSWDRGTSQPQHF,TGTGCCAGCAGTTGGGACAGGGGGACTTCTCAGCCCCAGCATTTT
-,-,TRBJ1-2,TRBV27,14,CASSFAGNIYGYTF,TGTGCCAGCAGTTTTGCAGGGAATATCTATGGCTACACCTTC
TRBD1,-,TRBJ2-1,TRBV7-3,15,CASSLTRGRDGEQFF,TGTGCCAGCAGCTTAACCAGGGGGCGAGACGGTGAGCAGTTCTTC
-,-,TRBJ1-1,TRBV7-3,15,CASSSGGKMNTEAFF,TGTGCCAGCAGCTCGGGGGGTAAGATGAACACTGAAGCTTTCTTT
TRBD1,-,TRBJ1-2,TRBV4-2,16,CASSPRGTGANYGYTF,TGTGCCAGCAGCCCCCGCGGGACAGGAGCTAACTATGGCTACACCTTC
TRBD1,-,TRBJ1-1,TRBV6-5,11,CASSSGQRAFF,TGTGCCAGCAGCTCGGGACAGAGAGCTTTCTTT
TRBD1,-,TRBJ2-2,TRBV5-4,15,CASSPGTENTGELFF,TGTGCCAGCAGTCCCGGGACAGAAAACACCGGGGAGCTGTTTTTT
TRBD2,-,TRBJ2-7,TRBV5-6,17,CASSSVWLAGELYEQYF,TGTGCCAGCAGCTCCGTGTGGTTGGCGGGAGAACTCTACGAGCAGTACTTC
-,-,TRBJ1-6,TRBV21-1,17,CASSKPFGTADNSPLHF,TGTGCCAGCAGCAAACCCTTCGGGACAGCCGATAATTCACCCCTCCACTTT
TRBD2,-,TRBJ2-1,TRBV6-1,14,CASLLAGGTNKQFF,TGTGCCAGTCTTCTAGCGGGGGGTACCAATAAGCAGTTCTTC